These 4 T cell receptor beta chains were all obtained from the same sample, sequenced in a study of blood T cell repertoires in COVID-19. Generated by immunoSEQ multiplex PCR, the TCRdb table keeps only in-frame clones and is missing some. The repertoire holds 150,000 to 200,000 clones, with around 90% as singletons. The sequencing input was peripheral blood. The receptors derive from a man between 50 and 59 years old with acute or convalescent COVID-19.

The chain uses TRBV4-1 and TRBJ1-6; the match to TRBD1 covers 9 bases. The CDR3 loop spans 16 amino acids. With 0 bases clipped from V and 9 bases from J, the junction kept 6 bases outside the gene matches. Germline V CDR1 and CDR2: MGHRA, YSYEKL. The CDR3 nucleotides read TGCGCCAGCAGCCAAGATACAGGACAGGGGACTTCACCCCTCCACTTT. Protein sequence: CASSQDTGQGTSPLHF.

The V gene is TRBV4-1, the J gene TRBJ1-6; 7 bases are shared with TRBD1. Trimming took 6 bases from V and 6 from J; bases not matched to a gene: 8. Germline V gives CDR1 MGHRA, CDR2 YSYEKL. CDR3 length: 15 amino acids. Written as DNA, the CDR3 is TGCGCCAGCAGTCAGGGGGGACGGATTAATTCACCCCTCCACTTT. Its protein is CASSQGGRINSPLHF.

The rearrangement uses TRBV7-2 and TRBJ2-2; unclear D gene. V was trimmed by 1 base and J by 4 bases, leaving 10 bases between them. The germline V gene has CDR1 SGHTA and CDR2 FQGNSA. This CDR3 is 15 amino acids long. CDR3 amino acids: CASSLGGTITGELFF. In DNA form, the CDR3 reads TGTGCCAGCAGCTTAGGAGGAACTATCACCGGGGAGCTGTTTTTT.

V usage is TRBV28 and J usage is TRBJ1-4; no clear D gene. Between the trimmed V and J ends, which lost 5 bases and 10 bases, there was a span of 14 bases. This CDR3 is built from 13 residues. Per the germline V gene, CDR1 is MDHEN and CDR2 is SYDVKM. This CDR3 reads CASSGLVLGKLFF. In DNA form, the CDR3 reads TGTGCCAGCAGTGGACTTGTGCTTGGAAAACTGTTTTTT.